The rows below give T cell receptor beta chains drawn from one sample of a study of post-analysis software for immune sequencing data. MiXCR, applied by TCRdb to the PCR reads, yields one record per CDR3 protein. The table lists some 890,000 distinct CDR3 sequences, around 50% of them singletons. The sequencing sample was made of blood. The source of these receptors is a girl under 18 with multiple sclerosis. CDR3s include the opening cysteine and the closing phenylalanine or tryptophan. Each record gives: V gene, D gene, clone size, J gene, CDR3 protein, CDR3 DNA. A D gene is named only where the DNA matches it firmly. Expanded clones get a size class; other rows say once, few or many, or leave the size out.

TRBV4-1	NA	NA	TRBJ1-1	CASTGSLGSSEAFF	TGCGCCAGCACGGGTTCGCTGGGGTCGAGTGAAGCTTTCTTT
TRBV9	NA	NA	TRBJ2-3	CASSVTGYRGDTQYF	TGCGCCAGCAGCGTTACGGGCTACCGGGGAGATACGCAGTATTTT
TRBV20-1	TRBD1	few	TRBJ2-5	CSAGRQGRETQYF	TGCAGTGCTGGGAGACAGGGGAGGGAGACCCAGTACTTC
TRBV6-1	TRBD2	NA	TRBJ2-1	CASSEARAGPRFNEQFF	TGTGCCAGCAGTGAAGCCCGAGCGGGACCCAGGTTCAATGAGCAGTTCTTC
TRBV5-1	NA	few	TRBJ1-2	CASSSTQGGVGYTF	TGCGCCAGCAGCTCAACACAGGGAGGAGTTGGCTACACCTTC
TRBV10-3	NA	NA	TRBJ2-3	CAISESPPGDDTDTQYF	TGTGCCATCAGTGAGTCCCCTCCGGGAGACGACACAGATACGCAGTATTTT
TRBV7-9	TRBD2	NA	TRBJ2-1	CASSPGLAGVGGSYNEQFF	TGTGCCAGCAGCCCAGGACTAGCGGGAGTGGGGGGCTCCTACAATGAGCAGTTCTTC
TRBV5-6	NA	many	TRBJ2-7	CASSGLAYEQYF	TGTGCCAGCAGCGGCCTAGCCTACGAGCAGTACTTC
TRBV20-1	NA	NA	TRBJ2-7	CSARAPATYEQYF	TGCAGTGCTAGAGCACCGGCGACGTACGAGCAGTACTTC
TRBV15	NA	NA	TRBJ2-5	CATSSSSASQETQYF	TGTGCCACCAGCAGCAGCTCGGCTAGCCAAGAGACCCAGTACTTC